Here is one TCR beta chain with its context. Its specificity is not known. Only in-frame clones appear in the TCRdb table, and some are missing; sequencing was by immunoSEQ multiplex PCR. The sample has roughly 120,000 clones, roughly 90% seen once; the top ten hold around 3.3%. V gave up 3 bases and J gave up 0 bases; unmatched junction bases: 9. The CDR3 has 17 amino acids. Germline CDR1 is MNHNS and CDR2 is SASEGT. This sample was taken from a study of CD4+ T cells in melanoma. Study-level points and caveats: Diverse differentiation states were reported for melanoma neoantigen-specific CD4+ T cells.

This TCR derives from a human donor with melanoma. The chain joins TRBV6-1 to TRBJ2-7; 9 positions agree with TRBD2. Material: peripheral blood. The CDR3 nucleotides are TGTGCCAGCAGTGATTCCGGACTAGCGATGAGCTCCTACGAGCAGTACTTC. It specifies CASSDSGLAMSSYEQYF.